This T cell receptor (beta chain) was captured in a study of T cells expressing NK-cell markers. Study-wide findings and caveats: NKG2C+ dominant clonotype frequencies in more than 5 donors were 1.0-7.0% of CD8+ T cells. The HCMV specificity of the expanded NKG2C+ T cell clones stayed unresolved.

TCRdb reanalyzed the 5' RACE reads, giving one entry per CDR3 protein sequence and no DNA. The sample table sets out around 100,000 distinct CDR3 sequences. This CDR3 has 13 amino acids. As concerns this clonotype: Its antigen remains unidentified.

The receptor's source is a woman aged 18 to 69 in good health. The sample consisted of blood T cells: a sorted CD56 or NKG2C T cell subset, CD4+ or CD8+ T cells, or bulk PBMC T cells (not recorded which). V is TRBV12-3 or TRBV12-4 and J is TRBJ2-3; TCRdb lists TRBD1, though no DNA is available to test this call. The chain's CDR3 is CASGRAGTDTQYF.